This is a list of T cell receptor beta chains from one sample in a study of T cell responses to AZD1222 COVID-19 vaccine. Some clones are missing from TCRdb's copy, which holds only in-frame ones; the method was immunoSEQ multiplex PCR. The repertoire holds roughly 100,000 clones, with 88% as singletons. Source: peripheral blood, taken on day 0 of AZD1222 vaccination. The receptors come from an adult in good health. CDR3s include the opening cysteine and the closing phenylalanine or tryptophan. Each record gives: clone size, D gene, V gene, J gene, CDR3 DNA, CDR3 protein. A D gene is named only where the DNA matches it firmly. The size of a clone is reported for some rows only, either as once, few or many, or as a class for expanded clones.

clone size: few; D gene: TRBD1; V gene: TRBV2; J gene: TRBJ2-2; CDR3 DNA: TGTGCCAGCAGTCCCGGGACAGTAGTCACCGGGGAGCTGTTTTTT; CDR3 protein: CASSPGTVVTGELFF
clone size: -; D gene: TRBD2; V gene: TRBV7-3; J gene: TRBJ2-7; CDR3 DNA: TGTGCCAGCAGCTCTCATCCGGGCAAAAGCGGGGGTCCCTACGAGCAGTACTTC; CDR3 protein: CASSSHPGKSGGPYEQYF
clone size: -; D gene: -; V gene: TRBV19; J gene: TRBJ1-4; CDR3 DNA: TGTGCCAGGCCGAACAGAGAAACTAATGAAAAACTGTTTTTT; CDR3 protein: CARPNRETNEKLFF
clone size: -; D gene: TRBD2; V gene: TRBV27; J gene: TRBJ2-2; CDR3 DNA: TGTGCCAGCAGTTTTCTAGCGGGGGGTACCGGGGAGCTGTTTTTT; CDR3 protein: CASSFLAGGTGELFF
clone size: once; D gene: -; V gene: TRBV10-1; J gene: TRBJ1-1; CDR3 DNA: TGCGCCACCTCGGGACGGGTCAACACTGAAGCTTTCTTT; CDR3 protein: CATSGRVNTEAFF
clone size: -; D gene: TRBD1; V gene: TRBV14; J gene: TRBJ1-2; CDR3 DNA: TGTGCCAGCAGCCGAGACAGGGTAGCTAACTATGGCTACACCTTC; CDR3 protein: CASSRDRVANYGYTF
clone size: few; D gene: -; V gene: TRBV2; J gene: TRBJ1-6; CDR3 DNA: TGTGCCAGCAGTGAAGCGGACAGATTGGATTCACCCCTCCACTTT; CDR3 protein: CASSEADRLDSPLHF
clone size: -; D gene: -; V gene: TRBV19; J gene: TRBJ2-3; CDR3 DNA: TGTGCCACCCTGGACAAGACTTTAACAGATACGCAGTATTTT; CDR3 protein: CATLDKTLTDTQYF
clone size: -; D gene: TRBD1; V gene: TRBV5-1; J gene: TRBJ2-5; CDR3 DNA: TGCGCCAGCAGCTTGGAAGCCGGGACAGGGAAGACCCAGTACTTC; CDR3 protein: CASSLEAGTGKTQYF
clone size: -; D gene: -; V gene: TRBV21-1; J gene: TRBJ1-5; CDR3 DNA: TGTGCCAGCAGACTGGTGGGGATCAATCAGCCCCAGCATTTT; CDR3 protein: CASRLVGINQPQHF
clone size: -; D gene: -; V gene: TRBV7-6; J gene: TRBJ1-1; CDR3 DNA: TGTGCCAGCAGCTTAGGGGGCAGGGCGATGAACACTGAAGCTTTCTTT; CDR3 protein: CASSLGGRAMNTEAFF
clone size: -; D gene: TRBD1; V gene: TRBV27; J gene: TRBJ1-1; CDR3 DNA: TGTGCCAGCAGTTTCCACAGGGGGACTGAAGCTTTCTTT; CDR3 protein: CASSFHRGTEAFF
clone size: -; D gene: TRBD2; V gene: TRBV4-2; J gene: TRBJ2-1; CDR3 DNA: TGTGCCAGCAGCACCGCCGCCGGGACTAGCGGGAGCTCCTACAATGAGCAGTTCTTC; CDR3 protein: CASSTAAGTSGSSYNEQFF
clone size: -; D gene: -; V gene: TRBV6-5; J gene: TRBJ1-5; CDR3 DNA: TGTGCCAGCAGCCACGGGTTTGGCAATCAGCCCCAGCATTTT; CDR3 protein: CASSHGFGNQPQHF
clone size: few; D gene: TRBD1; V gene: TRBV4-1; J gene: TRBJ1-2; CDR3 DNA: TGCGCCAGCAGCCAAGTCACTTGGGACAGGAACTATGGCTACACCTTC; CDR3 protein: CASSQVTWDRNYGYTF
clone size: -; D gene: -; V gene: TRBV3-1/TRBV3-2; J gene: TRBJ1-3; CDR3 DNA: TGTGCCAGCAGCTACGAGGGGGCTGGAAACACCATATATTTT; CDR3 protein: CASSYEGAGNTIYF
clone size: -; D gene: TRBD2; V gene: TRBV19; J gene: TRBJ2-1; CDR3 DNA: TGTGCCAGTAGTTGGGGACTAGGCAACAATGAGCAGTTCTTC; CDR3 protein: CASSWGLGNNEQFF
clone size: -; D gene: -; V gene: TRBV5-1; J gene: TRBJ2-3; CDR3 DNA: TGCGCCAGCAGCCCGGGGGTGACTAGCACAGATACGCAGTATTTT; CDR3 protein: CASSPGVTSTDTQYF
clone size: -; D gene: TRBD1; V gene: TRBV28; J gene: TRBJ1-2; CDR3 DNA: TGTGCCAGCAGTATCCGGGACAGGGGCTATGGCTACACCTTC; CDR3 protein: CASSIRDRGYGYTF
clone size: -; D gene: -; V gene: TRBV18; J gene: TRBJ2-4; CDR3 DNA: TGTGCCAGCTCAACGTACGACTTAGCCAAAAACATTCAGTACTTC; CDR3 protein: CASSTYDLAKNIQYF
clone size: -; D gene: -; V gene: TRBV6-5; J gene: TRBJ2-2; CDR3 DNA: TGTGCCAGCAGTCTAGACAACCCGAACACCGGGGAGCTGTTTTTT; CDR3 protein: CASSLDNPNTGELFF
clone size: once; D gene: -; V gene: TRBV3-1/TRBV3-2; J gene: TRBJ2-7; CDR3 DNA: TGTGCCAGCAGCCAACATGGAACGGGGGTCTACGAGCAGTACTTC; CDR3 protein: CASSQHGTGVYEQYF
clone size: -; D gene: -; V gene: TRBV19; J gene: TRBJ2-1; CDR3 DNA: TGTGCCAGTAGGGGGGTGCCGTCTGAGCAGTTCTTC; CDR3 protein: CASRGVPSEQFF
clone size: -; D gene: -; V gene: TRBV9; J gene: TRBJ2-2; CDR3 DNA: TGTGCCAGCAGCGTTTCGGTCGCCGGGGAGCTGTTTTTT; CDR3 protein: CASSVSVAGELFF
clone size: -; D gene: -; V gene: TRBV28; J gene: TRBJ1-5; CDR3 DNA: TGTGCCAGCAGTCTCCATAGCAATCAGCCCCAGCATTTT; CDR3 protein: CASSLHSNQPQHF
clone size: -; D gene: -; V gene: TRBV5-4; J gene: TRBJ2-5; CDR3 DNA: TGTGCCACCTTTCAAGGTGGCAGACAAGAGACCCAGTACTTC; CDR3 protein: CATFQGGRQETQYF
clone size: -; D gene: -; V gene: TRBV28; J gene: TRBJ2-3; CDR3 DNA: TGTGCCAGCAGTTTAGTTAGCACAGATACGCAGTATTTT; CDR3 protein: CASSLVSTDTQYF
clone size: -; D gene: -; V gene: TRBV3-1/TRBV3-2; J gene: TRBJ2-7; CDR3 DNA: TGTGCCAGCAGCCAACCACCGGCGCAGCAGTACTTC; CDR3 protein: CASSQPPAQQYF
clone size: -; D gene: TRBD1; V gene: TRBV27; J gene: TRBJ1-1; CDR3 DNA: TGTGCCAGCAGTCCCTCGACAGGGAAGTGGACTGAAGCTTTCTTT; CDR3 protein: CASSPSTGKWTEAFF
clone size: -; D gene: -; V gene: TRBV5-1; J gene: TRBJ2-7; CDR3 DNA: TGCGCCAGCAGCTCCCACCAATTATACGAGCAGTACTTC; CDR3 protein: CASSSHQLYEQYF
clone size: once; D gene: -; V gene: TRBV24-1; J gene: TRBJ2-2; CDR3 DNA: TGTGCCACCAGTGGGGTCACCGGGGAGCTGTTTTTT; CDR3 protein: CATSGVTGELFF
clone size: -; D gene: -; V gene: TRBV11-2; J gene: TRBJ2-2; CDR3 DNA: TGTGCCAGCAGCCCCGCACTAGCCCCGGTTACCGGGGAGCTGTTTTTT; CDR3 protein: CASSPALAPVTGELFF
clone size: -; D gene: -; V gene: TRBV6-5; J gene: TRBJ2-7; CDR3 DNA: TGTGCCAGCAGTCCTCCGTCCTACGAGCAGTACTTC; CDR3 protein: CASSPPSYEQYF
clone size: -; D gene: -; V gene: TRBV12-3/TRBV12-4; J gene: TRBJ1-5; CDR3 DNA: TGTGCCAGCAGTTTGGGTCAGCCCCAGCATTTT; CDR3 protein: CASSLGQPQHF
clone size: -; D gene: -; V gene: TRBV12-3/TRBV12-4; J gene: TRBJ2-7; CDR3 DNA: TGTGCCAGCAGCCGATGGGGCTACGAGCAGTACTTC; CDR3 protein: CASSRWGYEQYF
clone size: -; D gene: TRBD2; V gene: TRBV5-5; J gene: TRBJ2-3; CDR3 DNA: TGTGCCAGCAGCGTGGCCCCAAGCGGGAGTGCAGATACGCAGTATTTT; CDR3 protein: CASSVAPSGSADTQYF
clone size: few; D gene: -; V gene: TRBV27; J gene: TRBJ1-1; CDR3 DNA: TGTGCCAGCAGCCTACAGGGTTCGGTGACTGAAGCTTTCTTT; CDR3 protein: CASSLQGSVTEAFF
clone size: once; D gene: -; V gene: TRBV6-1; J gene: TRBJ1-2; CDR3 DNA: TGTGCCACACAAAGACAGGATGACTATGGCTACACCTTC; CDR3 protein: CATQRQDDYGYTF
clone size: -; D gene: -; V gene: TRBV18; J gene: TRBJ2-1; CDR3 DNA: TGTGCCAGCTCTGGCACATACGACAATGAGCAGTTCTTC; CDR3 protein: CASSGTYDNEQFF
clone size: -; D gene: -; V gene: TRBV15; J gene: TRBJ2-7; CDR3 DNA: TGTGCCACCAGCAGAGGAGGCAGTCCCTACGAGCAGTACTTC; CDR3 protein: CATSRGGSPYEQYF
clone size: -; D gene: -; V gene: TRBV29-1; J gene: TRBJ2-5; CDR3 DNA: TGCAGCGTTGTTCACCAAGAGACCCAGTACTTC; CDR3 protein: CSVVHQETQYF
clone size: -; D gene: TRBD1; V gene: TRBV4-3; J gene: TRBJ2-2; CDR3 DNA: TGCGCCAGCAGCCAAGAGGACAGGGGGGGTTCCACCGGGGAGCTGTTTTTT; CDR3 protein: CASSQEDRGGSTGELFF
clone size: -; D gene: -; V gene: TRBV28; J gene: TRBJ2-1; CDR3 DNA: TGTGCCAGCATCGAAACCGGGACACTAGGGGATGAGCAGTTCTTC; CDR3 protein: CASIETGTLGDEQFF
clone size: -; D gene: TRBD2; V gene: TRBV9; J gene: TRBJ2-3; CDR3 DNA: TGTGCCAGCAGCCTATCCGGACTAGCGGTCACAGATACGCAGTATTTT; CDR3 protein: CASSLSGLAVTDTQYF
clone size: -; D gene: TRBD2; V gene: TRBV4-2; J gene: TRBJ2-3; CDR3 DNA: TGTGCCAGCAGCTTCAGCAGGGGGGCTAGCGGGAGTACAGATACGCAGTATTTT; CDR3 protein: CASSFSRGASGSTDTQYF
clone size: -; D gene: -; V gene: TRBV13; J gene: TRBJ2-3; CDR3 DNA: TGTGCCAGCGGGGACGGGAGATCGGTCACAGATACGCAGTATTTT; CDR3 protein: CASGDGRSVTDTQYF
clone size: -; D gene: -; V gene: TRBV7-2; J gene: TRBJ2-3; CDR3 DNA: TGTGCCAGCAGCTTAGCGGGAGTGCGGTCAGATACGCAGTATTTT; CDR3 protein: CASSLAGVRSDTQYF